The 20 T cell receptor beta chains below were found in one sample sequenced in a study of blood T cell repertoires in COVID-19. This table comes from immunoSEQ multiplex PCR, and its TCRdb copy is limited to in-frame clones, with some not included. Of 300,000 to 400,000 clones detected, around 87% appear once; the ten largest clones hold about 3.9%. The sample taken for sequencing was peripheral blood. The receptors originated from a woman aged 50 to 65 with active or convalescent COVID-19.

This clone was seen just once. The chain links TRBV10-3 to TRBJ2-2; 7 bases are a match to TRBD2. The CDR3 loop spans 16 amino acids. Germline values: CDR1 ENHRY, CDR2 SYGVKD. J gave up 5 bases and V 10 bases, and 16 bases lay outside the gene matches. CDR3 sequence: CATSFRAGEFTGELFF. For the CDR3, the DNA is TGTGCCACATCCTTCAGGGCGGGAGAATTTACCGGGGAGCTGTTTTTT.

The CDR3 bases are TGTGCCAGCAGTTTATCGGGCCGAAGCTATGGCTACACCTTC. Protein product: CASSLSGRSYGYTF. This chain uses TRBV27 with TRBJ1-2; D remains unclear. CDR3 size: 14 residues. CDR1 is MNHEY, CDR2 SMNVEV, per germline (reference sequence). V gave up 0 bases and J gave up 4 bases, with 9 bases separating them.

The rearrangement joins TRBV5-1 to TRBJ2-3; TRBD2 might be the D (6 bases). V was pared by 5 bases and J by 0 bases, with 13 bases between. CDR1 is SGHRS and CDR2 is YFSETQ in the germline V gene. This CDR3 is 15 amino acids long. Written as DNA, the CDR3 is TGCGCCAGCAGAGGCGGGGCGGCCAGCACAGATACGCAGTATTTT. Amino acid sequence: CASRGGAASTDTQYF.

The chain carries TRBV5-4 and TRBJ2-7; 10 nucleotides match TRBD2. The ends lost 3 bases at V and 4 bases at J; junction bases unmatched: 13. This CDR3 contains 17 residues. Germline assignment: CDR1 SGHNT and CDR2 YYREEE (reference sequence). This chain's CDR3 is CASSSDLAGAWGYEQYF. The CDR3 DNA reads TGTGCCAGCAGCTCTGACCTAGCGGGGGCCTGGGGTTACGAGCAGTACTTC.

This rearrangement joins TRBV9 to TRBJ2-3; a weak D match, TRBD1 (6 bases). The germline CDR1 and CDR2 sequences are SGDLS and YYNGEE. This CDR3 is 17 amino acids long. With 5 bases removed from V and 4 bases from J, the gap between germline ends came to 23 bases. The CDR3 nucleotides read TGTGCCAGCAGTGCCAGCTGGGGGACAATTCGCCCAGATACGCAGTATTTT. It specifies CASSASWGTIRPDTQYF.

This sequence joins TRBV5-1 and TRBJ1-1; D is unclear. Germline CDR1 is SGHRS and CDR2 is YFSETQ. CDR3 length equals 14 residues. V shed 2 bases and J shed 1 base, with 9 bases lying between them. CDR3 sequence reads: CASSLSGGNTEAFF. CDR3 nucleotide sequence: TGCGCCAGCAGCTTATCCGGAGGGAACACTGAAGCTTTCTTT. The variable domain in full, completed from reference TRBV5-1 and TRBJ1-1, reads KAGVTQTPRYLIKTRGQQVTLSCSPISGHRSVSWYQQTPGQGLQFLFEYFSETQRNKGNFPGRFSGRQFSNSRSEMNVSTLELGDSALYLCASSLSGGNTEAFFGQGTRLTVV.

V gene TRBV5-1 combines with J gene TRBJ2-7; the match to TRBD2 covers 8 bases. The CDR3 has 14 residues. J lost 3 bases, V lost 0 bases, and 2 bases had no gene match. Germline V gene sequence: CDR1 SGHRS, CDR2 YFSETQ. The CDR3 sequence: CASSLVAGGYEQYF. The CDR3 coding sequence is TGCGCCAGCAGCTTGGTTGCGGGAGGCTACGAGCAGTACTTC.

The chain is built from TRBV7-9 and TRBJ2-6; 11 nucleotides agree with TRBD2. The germline gives CDR1 SEHNR, CDR2 FQNEAQ (reference sequence). Unmatched junction bases numbered 5, after V lost 1 base and J lost 0 bases. This CDR3 has 19 amino acids. Here the CDR3 reads CASSLGVAGGLSGANVLTF. DNA of the CDR3: TGTGCCAGCAGCTTAGGGGTAGCGGGAGGGCTCTCTGGGGCCAACGTCCTGACTTTC.

The rearrangement links TRBV9 to TRBJ2-7; D not resolved. Trimming removed 2 bases from V and 4 bases from J, with 10 bases in between. The germline gives CDR1 SGDLS, CDR2 YYNGEE. The CDR3 spans 13 residues. CDR3 DNA sequence: TGTGCCAGCAGCGTGGGCTCGCATTACGAGCAGTACTTC. This gives the protein CASSVGSHYEQYF. The complete variable domain, with remaining parts taken from reference TRBV9 and TRBJ2-7, reads DSGVTQTPKHLITATGQRVTLRCSPRSGDLSVYWYQQSLDQGLQFLIQYYNGEERAKGNILERFSAQQFPDLHSELNLSSLELGDSALYFCASSVGSHYEQYFGPGTRLTVT.

This chain connects TRBV24-1 to TRBJ2-2; a possible D gene is TRBD2 (5 bases). Trimming removed 7 bases from V and 4 bases from J, with 9 bases in between. The CDR3 has 13 amino acids. The germline CDR1 and CDR2 sequences are KGHDR and SFDVKD. CDR3 coding DNA: TGTGCCACCAGACCTCGGGGCACCGGGGAGCTGTTTTTT. Encoded protein: CATRPRGTGELFF.

V is TRBV30 and J is TRBJ1-4; possibly TRBD1 for D (6 bases). The length of the CDR3 is 15 residues. The V end was cut by 7 bases, the J end by 4 bases, with 19 bases between. The germline V gene encodes CDR1 GTSNPN and CDR2 SVGIG (reference sequence). CDR3 nucleotide sequence: TGTGCCTCACTCTTCACCGGACAGAGTAATGAAAAACTGTTTTTT. Amino acid sequence: CASLFTGQSNEKLFF.

V gene TRBV12-3 or TRBV12-4 combines with J gene TRBJ2-5, with D possibly TRBD1 on 6 matching bases. This CDR3 has 13 residues. Between the trimmed V and J ends, which lost 4 bases and 7 bases, there was a span of 13 bases. Written as DNA, the CDR3 is TGTGCCAGCAGTTCCCCGGACAGATCGACCCAGTACTTC. It translates to CASSSPDRSTQYF.

The CDR3 sequence is CAWSISRDRGQPQHF. DNA of the CDR3: TGTGCCTGGAGTATATCTCGGGACAGGGGTCAGCCCCAGCATTTT. This chain uses TRBV30 with TRBJ1-5; 10 nucleotides agree with TRBD1. Germline V gene data show CDR1 as GTSNPN and CDR2 as SVGIG (reference sequence). The CDR3 covers 15 residues. With V trimmed by 2 bases and J by 6 bases, 7 bases remained unmatched.

V usage is TRBV3-1 (or the pseudogene TRBV3-2) and J usage is TRBJ2-7; 7 bases are shared with TRBD2. Germline V gene lookup returns CDR1 LGHDT and CDR2 YNNKEL (reference sequence). The CDR3 length is 14 residues. V lost 4 bases and J lost 6; bases outside the gene matches: 9. The CDR3 sequence: CASSPGPGGGEQYF. Written as DNA, the CDR3 is TGTGCCAGCAGCCCTGGACCGGGGGGTGGCGAGCAGTACTTC.

This clone was counted between two and nine times. This sequence joins TRBV28 and TRBJ1-1; D unclear. The CDR3 is 13 amino acids. Trimming shortened V by 1 base and J by 1 base, and 4 bases separated the two germline ends. Germline CDR1 MDHEN, CDR2 SYDVKM. CDR3 residues: CASSLLQNTEAFF. The CDR3 DNA follows: TGTGCCAGCAGTTTATTACAGAACACTGAAGCTTTCTTT.

V gene TRBV6-5 combines with J gene TRBJ2-6; no clear D gene. Germline CDR1 reads MNHEY; CDR2 reads SVGAGI. The CDR3 has 15 amino acids. Deletions cut 6 bases from V and 0 bases from J, with 9 bases between. The CDR3 loop reads CASRYGSSGANVLTF. As DNA, the CDR3 is TGTGCCAGCAGGTACGGTAGCTCTGGGGCCAACGTCCTGACTTTC.

The rearrangement joins TRBV5-1 to TRBJ2-1; D not certain. V gave up 1 base and J gave up 2 bases, with 13 bases separating them. The germline V gene has CDR1 SGHRS and CDR2 YFSETQ. CDR3 length: 16 residues. This CDR3 reads CASSLRQGLTYNEQFF. In DNA, the CDR3 is TGCGCCAGCAGCTTGAGACAAGGCCTTACCTACAATGAGCAGTTCTTC.

The V call is TRBV9, the J call TRBJ2-5; 8 positions agree with TRBD1. Germline trimming cut 8 bases from V and 1 base from J; bases unmatched to any gene: 13. The CDR3 has 16 amino acids. Looked up from germline, CDR1 is SGDLS and CDR2 is YYNGEE. This CDR3 reads CASGGPRQGTQETQYF. CDR3 bases: TGTGCCAGTGGGGGACCGAGACAGGGGACCCAAGAGACCCAGTACTTC.

The gene calls are TRBV7-2 and TRBJ1-5, with TRBD1 identical over 8 bases. This CDR3 spans 17 amino acids. The ends lost 2 bases at V and 3 bases at J; junction bases unmatched: 9. Per the germline V gene, CDR1 is SGHTA and CDR2 is FQGNSA. CDR3 sequence (DNA): TGTGCCAGCAGCTTACGGGCAGGGGGCTCGGACAATCAGCCCCAGCATTTT. It yields the protein CASSLRAGGSDNQPQHF.

The chain combines TRBV19 with TRBJ1-2, with TRBD1 matching over 9 bases. Losses at the gene ends were 3 bases for V and 5 bases for J; bases not matched to a gene: 7. Germline values: CDR1 LNHDA, CDR2 SQIVND (reference sequence). The CDR3 is 15 amino acids. CDR3 sequence: CASSIPGQGGYGYTF. DNA of the CDR3: TGTGCCAGTAGTATCCCGGGACAGGGAGGGTATGGCTACACCTTC.